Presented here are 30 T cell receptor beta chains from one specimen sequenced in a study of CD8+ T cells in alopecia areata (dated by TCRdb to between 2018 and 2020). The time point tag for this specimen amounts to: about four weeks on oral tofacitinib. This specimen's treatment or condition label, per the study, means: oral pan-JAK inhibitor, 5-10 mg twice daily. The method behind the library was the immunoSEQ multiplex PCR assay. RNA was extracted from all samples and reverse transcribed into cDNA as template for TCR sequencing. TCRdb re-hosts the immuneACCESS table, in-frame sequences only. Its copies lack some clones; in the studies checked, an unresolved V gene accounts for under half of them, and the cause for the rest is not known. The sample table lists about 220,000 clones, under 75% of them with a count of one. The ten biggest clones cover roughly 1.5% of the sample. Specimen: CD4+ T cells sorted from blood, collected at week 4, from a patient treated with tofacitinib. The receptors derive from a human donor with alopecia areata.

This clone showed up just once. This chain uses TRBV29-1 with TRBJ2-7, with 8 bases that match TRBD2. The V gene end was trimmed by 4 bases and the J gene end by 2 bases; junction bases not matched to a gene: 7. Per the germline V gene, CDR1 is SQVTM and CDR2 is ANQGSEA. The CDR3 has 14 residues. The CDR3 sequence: CSVGLRGEPYEQYF. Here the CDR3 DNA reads TGCAGCGTTGGTTTGCGGGGGGAACCCTACGAGCAGTACTTC.

DNA for the CDR3: TGTGCCAGCAGCCTCCAGGGGAATCAGCCCCAGCATTTT. This codes for CASSLQGNQPQHF. This chain links TRBV5-6 with TRBJ1-5, with D maybe TRBD1 (6 bases). Trimming cost V 4 bases and J 4 bases, with 9 bases left between them. Germline V gives CDR1 SGHDT, CDR2 YYEEEE. The CDR3 length is 13 residues.

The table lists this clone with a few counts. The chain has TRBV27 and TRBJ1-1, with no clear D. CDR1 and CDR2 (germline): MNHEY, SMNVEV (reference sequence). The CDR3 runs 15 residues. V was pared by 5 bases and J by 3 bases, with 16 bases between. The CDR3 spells CASSPTRSFDTEAFF. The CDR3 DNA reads TGTGCCAGCAGTCCTACCCGGTCCTTCGACACTGAAGCTTTCTTT.

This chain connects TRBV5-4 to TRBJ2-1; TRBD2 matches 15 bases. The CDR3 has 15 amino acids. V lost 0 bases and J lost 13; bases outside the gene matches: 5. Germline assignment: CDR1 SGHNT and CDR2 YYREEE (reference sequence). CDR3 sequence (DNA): TGTGCCAGCAGCTTGGGGACTAGCGGGGGGGAATCCCAGTTCTTC. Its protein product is CASSLGTSGGESQFF.

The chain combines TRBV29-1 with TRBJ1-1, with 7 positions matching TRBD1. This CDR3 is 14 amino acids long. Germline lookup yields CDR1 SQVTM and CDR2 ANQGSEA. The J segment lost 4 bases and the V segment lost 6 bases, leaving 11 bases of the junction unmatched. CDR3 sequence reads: CSVKRQGLGTEAFF. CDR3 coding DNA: TGCAGCGTGAAACGACAGGGCTTAGGCACTGAAGCTTTCTTT. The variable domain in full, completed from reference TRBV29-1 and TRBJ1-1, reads SAVISQKPSRDICQRGTSLTIQCQVDSQVTMMFWYRQQPGQSLTLIATANQGSEATYESGFVIDKFPISRPNLTFSTLTVSNMSPEDSSIYLCSVKRQGLGTEAFFGQGTRLTVV.

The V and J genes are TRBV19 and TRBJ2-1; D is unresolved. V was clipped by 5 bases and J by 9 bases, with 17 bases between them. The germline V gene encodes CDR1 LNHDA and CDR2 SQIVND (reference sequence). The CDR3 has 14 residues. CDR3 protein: CASSPDPNSGEQFF. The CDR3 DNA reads TGTGCCAGTAGTCCGGACCCCAACTCTGGTGAGCAGTTCTTC.

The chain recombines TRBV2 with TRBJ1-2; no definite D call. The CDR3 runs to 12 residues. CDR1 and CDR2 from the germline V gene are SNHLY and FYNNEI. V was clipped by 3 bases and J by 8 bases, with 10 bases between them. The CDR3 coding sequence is TGTGCCAGCAGTGATAATCTCCCAGGCTACACCTTC. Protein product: CASSDNLPGYTF. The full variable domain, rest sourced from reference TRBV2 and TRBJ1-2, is EPEVTQTPSHQVTQMGQEVILRCVPISNHLYFYWYRQILGQKVEFLVSFYNNEISEKSEIFDDQFSVERPDGSNFTLKIRSTKLEDSAMYFCASSDNLPGYTFGSGTRLTVV.

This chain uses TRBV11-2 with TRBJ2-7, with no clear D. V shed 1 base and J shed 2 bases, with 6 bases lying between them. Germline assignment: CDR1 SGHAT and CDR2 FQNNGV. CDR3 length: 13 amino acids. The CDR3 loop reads CASSLGSAYEQYF. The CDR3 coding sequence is TGTGCCAGCAGCTTAGGCAGTGCCTACGAGCAGTACTTC. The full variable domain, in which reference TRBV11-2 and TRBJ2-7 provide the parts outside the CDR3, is EAGVAQSPRYKIIEKRQSVAFWCNPISGHATLYWYQQILGQGPKLLIQFQNNGVVDDSQLPKDRFSAERLKGVDSTLKIQPAKLEDSAVYLCASSLGSAYEQYFGPGTRLTVT.

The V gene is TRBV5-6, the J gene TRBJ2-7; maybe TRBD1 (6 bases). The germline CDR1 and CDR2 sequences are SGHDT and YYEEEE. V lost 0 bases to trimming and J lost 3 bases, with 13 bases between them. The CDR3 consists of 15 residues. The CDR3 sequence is CASSLGYGRGYEQYF. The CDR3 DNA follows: TGTGCCAGCAGCTTGGGGTATGGCAGGGGCTACGAGCAGTACTTC.

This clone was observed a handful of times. The CDR3 loop is CASSPRAIYEQYF. Here the CDR3 DNA reads TGTGCCAGCAGCCCCCGAGCCATCTACGAGCAGTACTTC. The chain recombines TRBV21-1 with TRBJ2-7; the DNA was not compared with TRBD2, the D call given in the table. TRBV21-1 is a documented pseudogene. The CDR3 is 13 amino acids.

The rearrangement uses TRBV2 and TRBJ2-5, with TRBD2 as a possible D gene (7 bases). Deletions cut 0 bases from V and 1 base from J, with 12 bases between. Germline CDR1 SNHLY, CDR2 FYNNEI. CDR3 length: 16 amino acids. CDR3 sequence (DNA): TGTGCCAGCAGTGAAGCGGTGGGGGGGCCCCAAGAGACCCAGTACTTC. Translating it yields CASSEAVGGPQETQYF.

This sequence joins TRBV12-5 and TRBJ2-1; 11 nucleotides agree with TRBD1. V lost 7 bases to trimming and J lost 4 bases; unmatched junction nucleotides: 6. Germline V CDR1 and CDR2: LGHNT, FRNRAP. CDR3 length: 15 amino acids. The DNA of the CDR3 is TGTGCTAGTGCCTCGGGGACAGGGGGATACAATGAGCAGTTCTTC. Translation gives CASASGTGGYNEQFF.

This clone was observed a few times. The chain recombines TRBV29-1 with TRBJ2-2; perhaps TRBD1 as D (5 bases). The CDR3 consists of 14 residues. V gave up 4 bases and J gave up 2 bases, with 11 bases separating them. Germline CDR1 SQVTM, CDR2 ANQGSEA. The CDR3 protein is CSVAPDSNTGELFF. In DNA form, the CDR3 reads TGCAGCGTTGCCCCTGACAGCAACACCGGGGAGCTGTTTTTT.

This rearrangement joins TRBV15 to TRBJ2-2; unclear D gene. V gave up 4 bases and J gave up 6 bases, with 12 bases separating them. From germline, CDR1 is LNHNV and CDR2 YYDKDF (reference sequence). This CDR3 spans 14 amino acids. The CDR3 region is CATSKGLDAGELFF. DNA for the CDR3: TGTGCCACCAGCAAGGGTTTAGACGCCGGGGAGCTGTTTTTT.

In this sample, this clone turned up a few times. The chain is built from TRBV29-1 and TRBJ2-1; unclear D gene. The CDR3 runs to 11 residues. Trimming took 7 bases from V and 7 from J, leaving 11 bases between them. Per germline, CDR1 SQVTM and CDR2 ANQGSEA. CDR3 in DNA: TGCAGCGGGGCACAGCAGAATGAGCAGTTCTTC. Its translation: CSGAQQNEQFF.

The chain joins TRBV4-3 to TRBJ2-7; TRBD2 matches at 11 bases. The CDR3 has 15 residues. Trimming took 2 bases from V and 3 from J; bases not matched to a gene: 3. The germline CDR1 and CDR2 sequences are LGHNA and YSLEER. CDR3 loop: CASSQKLAGDYEQYF. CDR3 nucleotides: TGCGCCAGCAGCCAAAAACTAGCGGGGGACTACGAGCAGTACTTC.

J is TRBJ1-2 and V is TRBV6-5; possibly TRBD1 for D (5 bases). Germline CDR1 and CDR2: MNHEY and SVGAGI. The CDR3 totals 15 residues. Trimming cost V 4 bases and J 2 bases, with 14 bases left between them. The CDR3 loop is CASSFRGSVNYGYTF. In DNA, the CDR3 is TGTGCCAGCAGTTTTAGGGGCAGCGTAAACTATGGCTACACCTTC.

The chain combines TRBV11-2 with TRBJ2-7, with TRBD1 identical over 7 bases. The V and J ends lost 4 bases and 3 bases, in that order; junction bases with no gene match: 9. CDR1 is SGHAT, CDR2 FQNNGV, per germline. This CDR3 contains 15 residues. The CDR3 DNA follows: TGTGCCAGCAGCTACGAACAGGGGCGAGACTACGAGCAGTACTTC. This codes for CASSYEQGRDYEQYF.

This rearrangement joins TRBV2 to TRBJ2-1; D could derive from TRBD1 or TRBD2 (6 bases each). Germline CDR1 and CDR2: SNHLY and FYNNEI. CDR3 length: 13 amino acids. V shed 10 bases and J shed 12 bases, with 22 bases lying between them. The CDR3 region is CATGAALTMAQFF. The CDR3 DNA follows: TGTGCCACGGGGGCCGCACTTACAATGGCGCAGTTCTTC.

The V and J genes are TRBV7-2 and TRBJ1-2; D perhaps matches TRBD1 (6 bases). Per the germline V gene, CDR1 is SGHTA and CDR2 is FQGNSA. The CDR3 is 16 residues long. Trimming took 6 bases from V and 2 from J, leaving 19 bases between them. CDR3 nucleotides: TGTGCCAGCAGTTACACAGGGTTCGGGATAAACTATGGCTACACCTTC. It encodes CASSYTGFGINYGYTF.

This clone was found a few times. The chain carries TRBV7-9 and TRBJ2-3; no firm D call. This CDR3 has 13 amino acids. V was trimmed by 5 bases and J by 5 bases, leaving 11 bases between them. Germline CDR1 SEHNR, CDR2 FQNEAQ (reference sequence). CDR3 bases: TGTGCCAGCAGCCCGTTTCATGGAGATACGCAGTATTTT. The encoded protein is CASSPFHGDTQYF.

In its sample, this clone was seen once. DNA for the CDR3: TGTGCCAGCTCACCAGGGGACATTCAGTACTTC. Translation gives CASSPGDIQYF. This rearrangement joins TRBV18 to TRBJ2-4; D remains unclear. This CDR3 has 11 amino acids. Per germline, CDR1 KGHSH and CDR2 LQKENI. V lost 2 bases, J lost 8 bases, and 4 bases lay in between.

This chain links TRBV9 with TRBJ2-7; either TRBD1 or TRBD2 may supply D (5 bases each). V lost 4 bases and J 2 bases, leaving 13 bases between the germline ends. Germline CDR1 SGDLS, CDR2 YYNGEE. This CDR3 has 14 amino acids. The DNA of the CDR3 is TGTGCCAGCAGCATCGGGACGGAACCCTACGAGCAGTACTTC. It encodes CASSIGTEPYEQYF.

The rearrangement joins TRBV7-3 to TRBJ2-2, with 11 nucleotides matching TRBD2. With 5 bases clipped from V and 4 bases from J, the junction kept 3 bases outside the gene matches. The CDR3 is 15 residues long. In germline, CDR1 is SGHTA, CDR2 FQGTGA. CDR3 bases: TGTGCCAGCAGCCTCACTAGCGGGGGCACCGGGGAGCTGTTTTTT. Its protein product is CASSLTSGGTGELFF.

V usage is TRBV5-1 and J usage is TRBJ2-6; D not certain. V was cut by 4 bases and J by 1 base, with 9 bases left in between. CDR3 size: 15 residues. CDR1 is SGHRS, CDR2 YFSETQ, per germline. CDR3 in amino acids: CASSVSASGANVLTF. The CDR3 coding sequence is TGCGCCAGCAGCGTGAGCGCGTCTGGGGCCAACGTCCTGACTTTC.

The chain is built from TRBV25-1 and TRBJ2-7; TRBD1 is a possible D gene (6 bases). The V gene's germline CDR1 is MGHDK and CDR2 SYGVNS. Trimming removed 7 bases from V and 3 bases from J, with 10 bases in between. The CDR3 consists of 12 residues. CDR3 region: CASNVDSYEQYF. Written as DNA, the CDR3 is TGTGCCAGCAACGTGGACAGCTACGAGCAGTACTTC.

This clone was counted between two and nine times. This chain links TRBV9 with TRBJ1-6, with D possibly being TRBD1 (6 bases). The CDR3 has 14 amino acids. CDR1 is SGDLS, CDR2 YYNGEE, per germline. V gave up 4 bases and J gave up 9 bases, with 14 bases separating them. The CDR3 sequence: CASSLGGRASPLHF. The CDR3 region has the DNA TGTGCCAGCAGCTTAGGGGGGCGCGCTTCACCCCTCCACTTT.

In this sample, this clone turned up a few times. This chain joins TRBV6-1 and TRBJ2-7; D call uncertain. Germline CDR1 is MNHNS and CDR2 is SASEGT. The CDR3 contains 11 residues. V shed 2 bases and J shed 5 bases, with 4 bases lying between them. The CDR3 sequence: CASSELDEQYF. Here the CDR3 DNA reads TGTGCCAGCAGTGAATTGGACGAGCAGTACTTC.

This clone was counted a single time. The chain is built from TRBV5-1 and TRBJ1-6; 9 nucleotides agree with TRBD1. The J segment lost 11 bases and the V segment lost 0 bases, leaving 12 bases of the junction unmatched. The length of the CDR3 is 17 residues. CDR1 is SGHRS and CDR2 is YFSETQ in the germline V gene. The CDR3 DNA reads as TGCGCCAGCAGCTTGGGCACAGGGGGCTCCTCTGGAACACCCCTCCACTTT. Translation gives CASSLGTGGSSGTPLHF.

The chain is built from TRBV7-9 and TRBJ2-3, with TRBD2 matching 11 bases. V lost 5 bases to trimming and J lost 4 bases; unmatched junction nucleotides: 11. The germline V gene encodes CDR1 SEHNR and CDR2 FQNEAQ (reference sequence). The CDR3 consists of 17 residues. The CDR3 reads CASSRLAGGGSADTQYF. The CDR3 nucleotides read TGTGCCAGCAGCCGCCTAGCGGGGGGTGGTTCAGCAGATACGCAGTATTTT.